These 3 T cell receptor beta chains were all obtained from the same sample, sequenced in a study of control samples from healthy donors and cancer patients. Data came from immunoSEQ multiplex PCR; TCRdb stores just in-frame clones and leaves some out. The sample lists 100,000 to 150,000 clones, around 90% seen once, with roughly 2.7% in the top ten. Material for sequencing was blood. These receptors came from a man aged 40-50 years in good health.

DNA of the CDR3: TGCGCCAGCAGCGAAGAAGGGCAGGGAACTGAAGCTTTCTTT. Translating gives CASSEEGQGTEAFF. This chain links TRBV5-1 with TRBJ1-1; TRBD1 might be the D (5 bases). Trimming left V 4 bases short and J 5 bases short, with 15 bases between. This CDR3 has 14 residues. Looked up from germline, CDR1 is SGHRS and CDR2 is YFSETQ.

This chain connects TRBV2 to TRBJ2-5; 7 bases fit TRBD1. CDR3 size: 16 residues. CDR1 is SNHLY and CDR2 is FYNNEI in the germline V gene. V dropped 1 base and J dropped 0; count of bases not matched to a gene: 5. CDR3 DNA: TGTGCCAGCAGTGAAGACAGGGGCTGGAACCAAGAGACCCAGTACTTC. It codes for CASSEDRGWNQETQYF.

The V gene is TRBV28, the J gene TRBJ1-2; D perhaps matches TRBD1 (5 bases). This CDR3 is built from 16 residues. Germline V gene sequence: CDR1 MDHEN, CDR2 SYDVKM. V lost 8 bases and J lost 1, with 20 bases in between. The CDR3 nucleotides are TGTGCCAGCGGGATCCCGGGCGGCGGGGGTAACTATGGCTACACCTTC. Translation gives CASGIPGGGGNYGYTF.